This record looks at one T cell receptor (beta chain) sequence and its context. The sample comes from a study of sequential checkpoint blockade in melanoma. Background on the study: Maintenance nivolumab came after either treatment sequence.

Treatment: randomized to nivolumab then ipilimumab (arm A) or the reverse (arm B). From thawed PBMCs, live CD3+CD8+ cells negative for CD19 and CD56 were sorted. The assay was immunoSEQ multiplex PCR, and TCRdb's table has in-frame clones only and misses some. The top ten clones hold around 15% of a sample with over 8,000 clones, about 88% of them seen once. Unmatched junction bases numbered 7, after V lost 2 bases and J lost 7 bases. CDR1 and CDR2 from the germline V gene are GTSNPN and SVGIG (reference sequence). This CDR3 contains 14 residues. The chain uses TRBV30 and TRBJ1-4, with 7 bases fitting TRBD1. Sequencing was performed on CD8+ T cells sorted from blood (inferred from file names), taken from a patient given nivolumab and ipilimumab in sequence. The sequence was collected from a human donor with melanoma. CDR3 sequence (DNA): TGTGCCTGGAGTACCGGGACAGTAGGTGAAAAACTGTTTTTT. This translates into CAWSTGTVGEKLFF.